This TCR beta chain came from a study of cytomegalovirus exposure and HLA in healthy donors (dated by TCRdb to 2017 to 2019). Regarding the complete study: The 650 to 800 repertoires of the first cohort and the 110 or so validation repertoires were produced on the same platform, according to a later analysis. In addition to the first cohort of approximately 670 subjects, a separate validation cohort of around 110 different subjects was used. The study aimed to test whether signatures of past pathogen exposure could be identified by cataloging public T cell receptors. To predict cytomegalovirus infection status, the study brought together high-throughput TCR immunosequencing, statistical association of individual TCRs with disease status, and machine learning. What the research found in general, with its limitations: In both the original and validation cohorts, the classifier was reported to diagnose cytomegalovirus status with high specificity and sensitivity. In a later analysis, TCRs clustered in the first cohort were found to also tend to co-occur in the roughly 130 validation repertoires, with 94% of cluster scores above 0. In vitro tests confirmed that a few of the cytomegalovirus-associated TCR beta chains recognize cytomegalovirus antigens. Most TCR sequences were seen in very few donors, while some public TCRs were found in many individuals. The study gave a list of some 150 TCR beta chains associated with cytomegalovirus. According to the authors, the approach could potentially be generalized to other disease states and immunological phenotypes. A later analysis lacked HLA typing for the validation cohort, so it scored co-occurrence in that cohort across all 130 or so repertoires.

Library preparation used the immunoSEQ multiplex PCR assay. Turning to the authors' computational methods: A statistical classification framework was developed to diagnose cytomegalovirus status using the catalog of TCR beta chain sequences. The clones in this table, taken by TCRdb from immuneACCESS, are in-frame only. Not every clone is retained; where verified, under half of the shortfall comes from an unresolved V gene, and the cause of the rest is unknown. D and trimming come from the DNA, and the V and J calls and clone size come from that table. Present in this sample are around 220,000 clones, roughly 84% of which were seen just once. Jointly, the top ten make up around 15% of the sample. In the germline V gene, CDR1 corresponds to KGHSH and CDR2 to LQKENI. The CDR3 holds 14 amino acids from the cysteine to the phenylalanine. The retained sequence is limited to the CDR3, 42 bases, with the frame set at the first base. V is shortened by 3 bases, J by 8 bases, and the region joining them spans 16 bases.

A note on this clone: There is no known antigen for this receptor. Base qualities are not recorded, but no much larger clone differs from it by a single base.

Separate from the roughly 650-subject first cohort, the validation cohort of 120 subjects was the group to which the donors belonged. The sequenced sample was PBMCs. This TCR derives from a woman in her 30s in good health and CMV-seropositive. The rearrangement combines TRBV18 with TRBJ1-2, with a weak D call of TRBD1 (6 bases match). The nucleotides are TGTGCCAGCTCACCCGCACAGGGTCCGGAAGGCTACACCTTC. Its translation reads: CASSPAQGPEGYTF.